This is a list of T cell receptor beta chains from one sample in a study of blood T cells in healthy people across ages. TCRdb reanalysed the 5' RACE reads using MiXCR and keeps one entry per CDR3 protein. The sample holds roughly 680,000 distinct CDR3 sequences, around 21% seen once. Sample: blood. These receptors came from a man in his 70s in good health. The CDR3 runs from the conserved cysteine through the conserved F or W. A D gene is named only where the DNA matches it firmly. Size values are once, few and many counts, or a class for expanded clones, and some rows have none.

15 TRBJ2-5 many TRBV9 NA CASSYGLAEQETQYF TGTGCCAGCAGCTATGGTCTGGCGGAGCAAGAGACCCAGTACTTC
14 TRBJ1-1 NA TRBV6-4 TRBD1 CASSDTGQGTEAFF TGTGCCAGCAGTGACACCGGACAGGGCACTGAAGCTTTCTTT
15 TRBJ2-5 few TRBV12-3/TRBV12-4 TRBD2 CASSKTSSHWETQYF TGTGCCAGCAGCAAGACTAGCAGCCATTGGGAGACCCAGTACTTC
16 TRBJ1-1 NA TRBV5-1 NA CASSLETGLRDFEAFF TGCGCCAGCAGCTTGGAAACAGGGTTAAGGGACTTCGAAGCTTTCTTT
13 TRBJ1-3 NA TRBV20-1 NA CSALPDSSNTIYF TGCAGTGCTCTCCCGGACAGTAGCAACACCATATATTTT
15 TRBJ1-2 many TRBV4-3 NA CASSQDLGTNYGYTF TGCGCCAGCAGCCAAGATCTCGGCACGAACTATGGCTACACCTTC
11 TRBJ2-3 few TRBV10-3 TRBD1 CVARTGDTQYF TGTGTGGCACGGACAGGAGATACGCAGTATTTT
12 TRBJ2-5 few TRBV5-5 NA CASSYNRDLGYF TGTGCCAGCAGTTATAACCGGGACCTTGGGTACTTC
14 TRBJ2-5 few TRBV11-2 NA CASSPWTVQETQYF TGTGCCAGCAGCCCTTGGACTGTCCAAGAGACCCAGTACTTC
16 TRBJ2-1 few TRBV18 TRBD2 CASSAGTSGPYNEQFF TGTGCCAGCTCAGCCGGGACTAGCGGGCCCTACAATGAGCAGTTCTTC
13 TRBJ2-7 NA TRBV18 NA CASSPDYLGEQYF TGTGCCAGCTCACCTGACTACCTCGGCGAGCAGTACTTC
15 TRBJ2-6 few TRBV2 NA CASHLLSSGANVLTF TGTGCCAGCCATCTTTTAAGCTCTGGGGCCAACGTCCTGACTTTC
15 TRBJ1-4 NA TRBV12-3/TRBV12-4 TRBD1 CAGSSWTGWDEKLFF TGTGCCGGCAGTTCATGGACAGGGTGGGACGAAAAACTGTTTTTT
16 TRBJ2-1 few TRBV5-1 NA CASSRDNRNSYNEQFF TGCGCCAGCAGCAGAGACAATAGAAATTCCTACAATGAGCAGTTCTTC
11 TRBJ2-4 NA TRBV28 NA CASSLSSIQYF TGTGCCAGCAGTTTATCCTCAATTCAGTACTTC